These 20 T cell receptor beta chains were sequenced from one sample in a study of shared clonotypes between healthy human individuals. TCRdb's copy holds only in-frame clones and misses some; the assay was immunoSEQ multiplex PCR. The sample holds about 2 million clones, 85% to 95% seen once. Sequencing was performed on naive CD4+ T cells sorted from blood. Subset defined: CD45RA+ positively selected. Receptor source: a man aged 18 to 29 in good health.

The rearrangement links TRBV5-4 to TRBJ2-3, with 9 bases aligning to TRBD2. J was trimmed by 2 bases and V by 3 bases; bases with no gene match: 7. Germline assignment: CDR1 SGHNT and CDR2 YYREEE (reference sequence). This CDR3 is built from 16 residues. CDR3 in DNA: TGTGCCAGCAGCTCATTAGCGGGGGCGACCACAGATACGCAGTATTTT. Its protein is CASSSLAGATTDTQYF.

This chain uses TRBV11-2 with TRBJ1-4; unclear D gene. CDR3 size: 16 residues. The germline CDR1 and CDR2 sequences are SGHAT and FQNNGV. V was trimmed by 3 bases and J by 0 bases, leaving 11 bases between them. For the CDR3, the DNA is TGTGCCAGCAGCTTGCAAACCTTTGCAACTAATGAAAAACTGTTTTTT. Translation: CASSLQTFATNEKLFF. Drawing the rest from reference TRBV11-2 and TRBJ1-4, the complete variable domain is EAGVAQSPRYKIIEKRQSVAFWCNPISGHATLYWYQQILGQGPKLLIQFQNNGVVDDSQLPKDRFSAERLKGVDSTLKIQPAKLEDSAVYLCASSLQTFATNEKLFFGSGTQLSVL.

V is TRBV2 and J is TRBJ2-6, with 7 bases matching TRBD1. The trim removed 6 bases at V and 2 bases at J, leaving 1 base unmatched. The germline gives CDR1 SNHLY, CDR2 FYNNEI. The CDR3 covers 14 residues. The CDR3 here is CASRGTAGANVLTF. DNA for the CDR3: TGTGCCAGCAGAGGGACAGCTGGGGCCAACGTCCTGACTTTC.

The chain is built from TRBV5-8 and TRBJ2-3; tentative D call: TRBD1 (6 bases). Trimming took off 1 base at V and 6 bases at J, with 15 bases between the two ends. CDR1 SGHTS and CDR2 YDEGEE come from the germline V gene. The CDR3 is made up of 15 amino acids. CDR3 DNA: TGTGCCAGCAGCTTGTGGACAGCCGAGGGGGATACGCAGTATTTT. Protein product: CASSLWTAEGDTQYF.

As for this clone: At one end, the junction sequence differs from germline, possibly due to a read error. V and J are TRBV7-7 and TRBJ2-7; possible D gene TRBD2, 6 bases. The CDR3 runs 13 residues. Per the germline V gene, CDR1 is SSHAT and CDR2 is FNYEAQ (reference sequence). As DNA, the CDR3 is TGTGCTAGCAGCCGGAGTTTAGCGGAAGAGCAGTACTTC. It specifies CASSRSLAEEQYF.

The chain joins TRBV5-1 to TRBJ2-5; 12 bases line up with TRBD2. Germline lookup yields CDR1 SGHRS and CDR2 YFSETQ. Losses at the gene ends were 0 bases for V and 5 bases for J; bases not matched to a gene: 11. The CDR3 is 18 residues long. CDR3 protein: CASSLGTSGTSRWETQYF. The CDR3 DNA reads as TGCGCCAGCAGCTTGGGGACTAGCGGGACGAGTAGGTGGGAGACCCAGTACTTC.

V and J are TRBV19 and TRBJ2-6; 9 bases are a match to TRBD1. The CDR3 has 19 residues. Germline V lookup: CDR1 LNHDA, CDR2 SQIVND (reference sequence). Trimming removed 3 bases from V and 0 bases from J; junction bases left unmatched: 9. DNA of the CDR3: TGTGCCAGTAGTATCCGGACAGGGGTAATCCTCTCTGGGGCCAACGTCCTGACTTTC. Translating gives CASSIRTGVILSGANVLTF.

The chain carries TRBV5-1 and TRBJ2-5, with 7 bases fitting TRBD1. Germline V gene data show CDR1 as SGHRS and CDR2 as YFSETQ. V lost 4 bases, J lost 5 bases, and 11 bases stayed unmatched. The CDR3 is made up of 15 amino acids. The CDR3 DNA reads as TGCGCCAGCAGCCCCACAGGGGTAGGGGGTGAGACCCAGTACTTC. Its translation is CASSPTGVGGETQYF.

The chain carries TRBV5-1 and TRBJ2-1, with D possibly being TRBD1 or TRBD2 (6 bases each). V was cut by 3 bases and J by 6 bases, with 10 bases left in between. Germline V gene sequence: CDR1 SGHRS, CDR2 YFSETQ. CDR3 size: 13 residues. DNA for the CDR3: TGCGCCAGCAGCTCGGGGGACATCAATGAGCAGTTCTTC. It yields the protein CASSSGDINEQFF.

In the case of this clone: The sample carries other DNA sequences with the same CDR3. The J gene is TRBJ2-7, the V gene TRBV5-1; D gene uncertain. Between the trimmed V and J ends, which lost 4 bases and 3 bases, there was a span of 8 bases. This CDR3 has 12 amino acids. CDR1 is SGHRS, CDR2 YFSETQ, per germline. CDR3 in amino acids: CASSPDGYEQYF. The CDR3 nucleotides are TGCGCCAGCAGCCCCGATGGCTACGAGCAGTACTTC.

The V call is TRBV5-4, the J call TRBJ2-5; 14 nucleotides agree with TRBD2. Trimming removed 4 bases from V and 3 bases from J; junction bases left unmatched: 2. Germline CDR1 SGHNT, CDR2 YYREEE (reference sequence). The CDR3 has 15 amino acids. The CDR3 nucleotides are TGTGCCAGCAGCGCGACTAGCGGGGGGGAAGAGACCCAGTACTTC. This encodes CASSATSGGEETQYF.

V is TRBV7-2 and J is TRBJ1-6; D is uncertain. CDR3 length equals 14 residues. V dropped 4 bases and J dropped 9 bases, with 13 bases sitting between them. The germline V gene encodes CDR1 SGHTA and CDR2 FQGNSA. The CDR3 loop is CASSSGGPGSPLHF. CDR3 nucleotides: TGTGCCAGCAGCTCGGGAGGGCCGGGTTCACCCCTCCACTTT.

For this clone: The sample contains more than one DNA sequence encoding this CDR3. V is TRBV5-1 and J is TRBJ2-3; D remains ambiguous. This CDR3 comprises 14 residues. Trimming removed 0 bases from V and 0 bases from J, with 5 bases in between. Germline CDR1 is SGHRS and CDR2 is YFSETQ. The DNA of the CDR3 is TGCGCCAGCAGCTTGGCGGGCAGCACAGATACGCAGTATTTT. It specifies CASSLAGSTDTQYF.

The rearrangement links TRBV7-9 to TRBJ2-5, with 8 bases fitting TRBD1. J was trimmed by 3 bases and V by 5 bases; bases with no gene match: 8. This CDR3 is 15 amino acids long. CDR1 and CDR2 (germline): SEHNR, FQNEAQ (reference sequence). The CDR3 coding sequence is TGTGCCAGCAGCCGACAGGGGACCCTTAAAGAGACCCAGTACTTC. It yields the protein CASSRQGTLKETQYF.

This clone has just one count. The chain is built from TRBV7-2 and TRBJ1-1, with D tentatively TRBD1 (6 bases). The germline CDR1 and CDR2 sequences are SGHTA and FQGNSA. V lost 4 bases, J lost 6 bases, and 15 bases lay in between. The CDR3 runs to 14 residues. The CDR3 is CASSSPQGTAEAFF. The CDR3 nucleotides read TGTGCCAGCAGCTCGCCACAGGGAACGGCTGAAGCTTTCTTT.

This chain links TRBV30 with TRBJ2-7; TRBD1 matches 9 bases. The J call may be in error: the DNA end matches TRBJ2-5 better. The CDR3 has 13 residues. CDR1 GTSNPN and CDR2 SVGIG come from the germline V gene (reference sequence). Written as DNA, the CDR3 is TGTGCCTGGAGTGCACAGGGGGCAGAGACCCAGTACTTC. Translated: CAWSAQGAETQYF.

V gene TRBV28 combines with J gene TRBJ2-2; weak D call: TRBD2 (6 bases). The CDR3 is 13 amino acids. CDR1 MDHEN and CDR2 SYDVKM come from the germline V gene. V lost 7 bases and J lost 4, with 10 bases in between. CDR3 nucleotides: TGTGCCAGCAAGTTGGGAGGCACCGGGGAGCTGTTTTTT. This sequence encodes CASKLGGTGELFF. The complete variable domain, with remaining parts taken from reference TRBV28 and TRBJ2-2, reads DVKVTQSSRYLVKRTGEKVFLECVQDMDHENMFWYRQDPGLGLRLIYFSYDVKMKEKGDIPEGYSVSREKKERFSLILESASTNQTSMYLCASKLGGTGELFFGEGSRLTVL.

This chain connects TRBV28 to TRBJ2-7; 10 bases map to TRBD2. Losses at the gene ends were 7 bases for V and 3 bases for J; bases not matched to a gene: 6. The CDR3 totals 14 residues. Germline-derived CDR1 and CDR2 are MDHEN and SYDVKM. The chain's CDR3 is CASTQAGGDYEQYF. Here the CDR3 DNA reads TGTGCCAGCACCCAAGCGGGAGGGGACTACGAGCAGTACTTC.

CDR3 amino acids: CATNGGIYF. As DNA, the CDR3 is TGTGCCACCAATGGGGGCATATATTTT. J is TRBJ1-3 and V is TRBV6-1; tentative D call: TRBD1 (5 bases). Trimming shortened V by 10 bases and J by 12 bases, and 10 bases separated the two germline ends. The CDR3 has 9 residues. Looked up from germline, CDR1 is MNHNS and CDR2 is SASEGT.

As regards this clone: This sample includes further DNA sequences coding for the same CDR3. The chain couples TRBV4-1 to TRBJ2-7; 9 nucleotides line up with TRBD1. V lost 5 bases and J lost 4; bases outside the gene matches: 9. The CDR3 consists of 15 residues. CDR1 MGHRA and CDR2 YSYEKL come from the germline V gene. DNA of the CDR3: TGCGCCAGCAGCAATCCGGGACAGGGTGTATACGAGCAGTACTTC. Amino acid sequence: CASSNPGQGVYEQYF.